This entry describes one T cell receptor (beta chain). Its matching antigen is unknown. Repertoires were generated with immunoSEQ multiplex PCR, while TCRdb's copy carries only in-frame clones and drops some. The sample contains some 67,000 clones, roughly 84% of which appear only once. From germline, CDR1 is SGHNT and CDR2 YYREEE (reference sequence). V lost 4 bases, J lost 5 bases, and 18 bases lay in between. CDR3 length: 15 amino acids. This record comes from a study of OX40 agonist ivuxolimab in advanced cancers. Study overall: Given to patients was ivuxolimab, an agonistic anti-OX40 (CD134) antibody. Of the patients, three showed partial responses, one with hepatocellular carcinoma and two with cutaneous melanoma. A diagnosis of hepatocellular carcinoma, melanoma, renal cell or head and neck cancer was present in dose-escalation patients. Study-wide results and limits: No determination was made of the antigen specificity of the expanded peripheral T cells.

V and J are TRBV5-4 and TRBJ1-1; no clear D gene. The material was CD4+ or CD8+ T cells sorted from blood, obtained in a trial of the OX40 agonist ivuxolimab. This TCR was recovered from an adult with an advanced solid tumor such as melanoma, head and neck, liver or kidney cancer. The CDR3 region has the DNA TGTGCCAGCAGCAACCCAAGTATGAGGGTTACTGAAGCTTTCTTT. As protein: CASSNPSMRVTEAFF.